Each of the 11 T cell receptor beta chains below was sequenced from the same sample in a study of spatial heterogeneity in lung cancer. Time point noted: sample taken at primary tumor resection. Study observations and caveats: How many expanded intratumoral alpha and beta TCRs were present tracked the tumor mutation count, which was a count of nonsynonymous mutations.

No antigen has been identified for these receptors. MiXCR was run by TCRdb on the 5' RACE reads, yielding one entry per CDR3 protein. The profile shows about 2,500 distinct CDR3 sequences, 5.5% to 6% of them singletons. The sequenced sample was lung tumor tissue, obtained at surgery. The receptors originated from a male donor with early-stage non-small cell lung cancer.

In its sample, this clonotype is medium-sized. This beta chain is an off-target read within a library intended for alpha chains, so its frequency means little. This rearrangement joins TRBV7-3 to TRBJ1-1; D unclear. In germline, CDR1 is SGHTA, CDR2 FQGTGA. V lost 4 bases and J lost 1, with 7 bases in between. The CDR3 runs 13 residues. CDR3 nucleotides: TGTGCCAGCAGCTCTGACCCGAACACTGAAGCTTTCTTT. Translation gives CASSSDPNTEAFF.

This clonotype rates as medium-sized. Because this beta chain is a stray read in a library intended to capture alpha chains, its abundance should not be given much weight. The J gene is TRBJ2-7, the V gene TRBV3-1, with a weak D call TRBD1 (5 bases). The germline V gene has CDR1 LGHDT and CDR2 YNNKEL (reference sequence). CDR3 length: 13 amino acids. V was trimmed by 0 bases and J by 12 bases, leaving 15 bases between them. The CDR3 region is CASSQDYQGERYF. The CDR3 nucleotides read TGTGCCAGCAGCCAAGATTATCAGGGCGAGAGGTACTTC.

This clonotype is labeled large. This beta chain slipped into a library made for alpha chains as a stray read, so its size is not meaningful. The V and J genes are TRBV20-1 and TRBJ2-7, with D hard to call. Germline CDR1 DFQATT, CDR2 SNEGSKA (reference sequence). V was shortened by 6 bases and J by 1 base, with 13 bases between the two germline ends. The CDR3 contains 13 residues. CDR3 residues: CSAAAGPSYEQYF. CDR3 coding DNA: TGCAGTGCGGCCGCCGGACCTTCCTACGAGCAGTACTTC.

This clonotype counts as large (0.1 to 1%). This beta chain slipped into a library made for alpha chains as a stray read, so its size is not meaningful. V is TRBV20-1 and J is TRBJ1-5; no reliable D call. Germline-derived CDR1 and CDR2 are DFQATT and SNEGSKA (reference sequence). Trimming took 6 bases from V and 5 from J, leaving 17 bases between them. The CDR3 length is 14 residues. The CDR3 loop reads CSAPLGGLYQPQHF. In DNA form, the CDR3 reads TGCAGTGCCCCGCTAGGAGGGCTGTATCAGCCCCAGCATTTT.

By frequency in the sample, this clonotype is medium-sized. This beta chain is an off-target read within a library intended for alpha chains, so its frequency means little. This chain connects TRBV12-3 or TRBV12-4 to TRBJ2-1; D is uncertain. Deletions cut 3 bases from V and 0 bases from J, with 12 bases between. This CDR3 spans 16 amino acids. CDR3 nucleotides: TGTGCCAGCAGTTTGTCCCACCTTAGCTCCTACAATGAGCAGTTCTTC. Its protein product is CASSLSHLSSYNEQFF.

In its sample, this clonotype was seen many times. The library was designed around alpha chains, so this beta chain is a stray read whose abundance carries little weight. CDR3 amino acids: CASRPGPGLAREQYF. CDR3 DNA sequence: TGTGCCAGCAGGCCGGGTCCGGGACTAGCCCGCGAGCAGTACTTC. V and J are TRBV6-2 or TRBV6-3 and TRBJ2-7; 9 bases are a match to TRBD2. Germline CDR1 is MNHEY and CDR2 is SVGEGT. The ends lost 6 bases at V and 6 bases at J; junction bases unmatched: 12. This CDR3 has 15 amino acids.

At least ten counts were recorded for this clonotype. Because this beta chain is a stray read in a library intended to capture alpha chains, its abundance should not be given much weight. J is TRBJ2-5 and V is TRBV20-1; possibly TRBD2 for D (5 bases). V lost 6 bases and J lost 3, with 11 bases in between. Germline V CDR1 and CDR2: DFQATT, SNEGSKA (reference sequence). This CDR3 is 12 amino acids long. CDR3 region: CSAAGEEETQYF. CDR3 bases: TGCAGTGCCGCCGGGGAAGAAGAGACCCAGTACTTC.

In this sample, this clonotype turned up many times. This beta chain was picked up by a library intended for alpha chains and is off target, so its count carries little meaning. The V and J genes are TRBV6-2 or TRBV6-3 and TRBJ1-2; D is possibly TRBD1 (5 bases). This CDR3 has 13 residues. Germline-derived CDR1 and CDR2 are MNHEY and SVGEGT. V lost 7 bases, J lost 5 bases, and 14 bases lay in between. The CDR3 coding sequence is TGTGCCAGCAATCAGGGTTTATCTTATGGCTACACCTTC. Its translation: CASNQGLSYGYTF.

By its share, this clonotype is medium-sized. This beta chain turned up in a library designed for alpha chains; as an off-target read, its abundance says little. The chain joins TRBV28 to TRBJ2-1; 8 bases agree with TRBD2. In germline, CDR1 is MDHEN, CDR2 SYDVKM. V gave up 7 bases and J gave up 8 bases; unmatched junction bases: 7. This CDR3 has 13 residues. The CDR3 spells CASILSGSDEQFF. Written as DNA, the CDR3 is TGTGCCAGCATTCTAAGCGGGAGTGATGAGCAGTTCTTC. The full variable domain, with the rest looked up from reference TRBV28 and TRBJ2-1, is DVKVTQSSRYLVKRTGEKVFLECVQDMDHENMFWYRQDPGLGLRLIYFSYDVKMKEKGDIPEGYSVSREKKERFSLILESASTNQTSMYLCASILSGSDEQFFGPGTRLTVL.

This clonotype was counted ten times or more. Being off target in a library aimed at alpha chains, this beta chain has a size of little meaning. This chain joins TRBV6-5 and TRBJ1-2; TRBD1 aligns across 8 bases. From germline, CDR1 is MNHEY and CDR2 SVGAGI. Losses at the gene ends were 4 bases for V and 4 bases for J; bases not matched to a gene: 14. The CDR3 runs to 17 residues. The CDR3 DNA reads TGTGCCAGCAGTTCGGGGCAGGGGGCGCCCCTAATCTATGGCTACACCTTC. It specifies CASSSGQGAPLIYGYTF.

By sample share, this clonotype is large. This beta chain appears as a stray read in a library generated for alpha chains; its size is not informative. CDR3 sequence reads: CASSIRETQYF. The CDR3 nucleotides are TGTGCCAGCAGTATCCGAGAGACCCAGTACTTC. The chain combines TRBV7-2 with TRBJ2-5; no firm D call. CDR3 length equals 11 residues. Germline CDR1 is SGHTA and CDR2 is FQGNSA. V shed 6 bases and J shed 4 bases, with 6 bases lying between them.